This TCR beta chain was recovered during a study of shared clonotypes between healthy human individuals. The overall study: The donors, two women and a few men, were aged 18 to 49. CD4 naive and CD4 memory each took three plates per donor, while CD8 naive took two and CD8 memory one.

As originally analysed: ImmunoSEQ gave junction-only sequences without quality scores, so filtering differed. The method was immunoSEQ multiplex PCR; TCRdb's version includes in-frame clones alone and lacks a portion of them. The DNA was the basis for D and trimming; V, J and clone size are from that table. In the table there are around 2,000,000 clones, around 95% of which are singletons. This CDR3 region has 13 residues. Germline V gene lookup returns CDR1 MNHEY and CDR2 SMNVEV (reference sequence). Trimming stripped 4 bases from V and 2 bases from J, with 6 bases between. The chain joins TRBV27 to TRBJ1-3; D gene uncertain. The sequencing sample was made of naive CD4+ T cells sorted from blood. Subset noted: CD45RA+ positively selected. This receptor was taken from a man aged 18-30 years in good health. The CDR3: CASSSYTGNTIYF. The CDR3 DNA follows: TGTGCCAGCAGTTCCTACACTGGAAACACCATATATTTT.